This T cell receptor (beta chain) appears in the sequencing data of a study of T cells after yellow fever vaccination. Study summary: The authors sorted the EM, EMRA, CM and Tscm memory subsets using CD3, CD45RA, CCR7 and CD95. Overall study results and limits: Of the clonotypes, a small share occurred in both CD4 and CD8 compartments.

Template switching with 5'RACE generated the TCR cDNA and added a universal primer site and UMIs. TCRdb re-called the 5' RACE reads through MiXCR, storing one row per CDR3 protein. The sample has tens of thousands of distinct CDR3 sequences; 8% to 11% are singletons. Germline trimming cut 5 bases from V and 5 bases from J; bases unmatched to any gene: 2. Germline assignment: CDR1 SGHVS and CDR2 FNYEAQ. The CDR3 is made up of 12 amino acids. The sequenced sample was PBMCs, either bulk or a sorted T-cell subset (CD4+, CD8+, memory, or dextramer-sorted; not recorded which), obtained less than 18 days after the first yellow fever vaccination. The clonotype comes from a young man who received the YFV17D yellow fever vaccine. This chain connects TRBV7-6 to TRBJ2-5; 7 bases match TRBD1. CDR3 nucleotides: TGTGCCAGCAGCAGGGGGCCGGAGACCCAGTACTTC. As protein: CASSRGPETQYF.